The following is a T cell receptor (beta chain) sequence with its context. The antigen remains unidentified. This record belongs to a study of Ad26.COV2.S vaccination and SARS-CoV-2 variants. This table comes from immunoSEQ multiplex PCR, and its TCRdb copy is limited to in-frame clones, with some not included. The table lists about 140,000 clones, roughly 88% of them singletons. Study results and limitations: Across vaccine and placebo recipients, the breadth of non-spike TCRs was similar. Vaccine recipients showed a spike-specific TCR breadth that was higher than in placebo recipients. Analyses of TCR breadth and depth may have underestimated total T cell responses.

This CDR3 comprises 15 residues. V was clipped by 6 bases and J by 2 bases, with 15 bases between them. The germline V gene has CDR1 ENHRY and CDR2 SYGVKD. The sequencing here drew on peripheral blood, taken after recovery from COVID-19. The sequence derives from a human donor who had recovered from COVID-19. The genes are TRBV10-3 and TRBJ2-3, with a weak D call TRBD1 (6 bases). The CDR3 coding sequence is TGTGCCATCAGCGTAGGAGACAGGCCCACAGATACGCAGTATTTT. Its translation is CAISVGDRPTDTQYF.